The rows below give T cell receptor beta chains drawn from one sample of a study of CD8+ T cells in alopecia areata. The repertoire was sequenced with immunoSEQ multiplex PCR; TCRdb's copy has only in-frame clones and lacks some. The sample lists 80,000 or so clones; approximately 66% were seen once. Material: CD8+ T cells sorted from blood, obtained at week 24, from a patient treated with tofacitinib. The source of these receptors is a human donor with alopecia areata. Both conserved end residues are part of each CDR3. The D gene is left open where the match is weak. Not every row has a clone size; where given, it reads once, few, many or a size class.

clone_size: -
j_call: TRBJ2-1
d_call: TRBD2
v_call: TRBV10-2
cdr3_aa: CASSEHGTSGIYNEQFF
cdr3_nt: TGCGCCAGCAGTGAACACGGGACTAGCGGGATCTACAATGAGCAGTTCTTC

clone_size: -
j_call: TRBJ2-2
d_call: -
v_call: TRBV7-9
cdr3_aa: CASSLPNTGELFF
cdr3_nt: TGTGCCAGCAGCTTACCTAACACCGGGGAGCTGTTTTTT

clone_size: few
j_call: TRBJ2-7
d_call: -
v_call: TRBV7-2
cdr3_aa: CASSLGPEGYEQYF
cdr3_nt: TGTGCCAGCAGCTTAGGTCCAGAAGGTTACGAGCAGTACTTC

clone_size: -
j_call: TRBJ2-1
d_call: -
v_call: TRBV7-2
cdr3_aa: CASRRGSEQFF
cdr3_nt: TGTGCCAGCAGAAGGGGGAGTGAGCAGTTCTTC

clone_size: -
j_call: TRBJ2-3
d_call: -
v_call: TRBV29-1
cdr3_aa: CSVEDANTQYF
cdr3_nt: TGCAGCGTTGAAGATGCGAATACGCAGTATTTT

clone_size: few
j_call: TRBJ2-6
d_call: -
v_call: TRBV10-2
cdr3_aa: CASSESGRHSGANVLTF
cdr3_nt: TGCGCCAGCAGTGAGTCGGGGCGGCACTCTGGGGCCAACGTCCTGACTTTC

clone_size: -
j_call: TRBJ2-5
d_call: -
v_call: TRBV11-2
cdr3_aa: CASSLAWGETQYF
cdr3_nt: TGTGCCAGCAGCTTAGCATGGGGAGAGACCCAGTACTTC

clone_size: -
j_call: TRBJ1-6
d_call: -
v_call: TRBV7-3
cdr3_aa: CASSFGGNSPLHF
cdr3_nt: TGTGCCAGCAGCTTCGGGGGGAATTCACCCCTCCACTTT

clone_size: few
j_call: TRBJ2-7
d_call: TRBD1
v_call: TRBV28
cdr3_aa: CASSPGTDYEQYF
cdr3_nt: TGTGCCAGCAGTCCCGGGACAGACTACGAGCAGTACTTC

clone_size: medium-sized
j_call: TRBJ1-1
d_call: TRBD1
v_call: TRBV5-6
cdr3_aa: CASSYGQGDTEAFF
cdr3_nt: TGTGCCAGCAGCTACGGACAGGGAGACACTGAAGCTTTCTTT

clone_size: -
j_call: TRBJ2-6
d_call: -
v_call: TRBV10-2
cdr3_aa: CASSAPGANVLTF
cdr3_nt: TGCGCCAGCAGTGCCCCTGGGGCCAACGTCCTGACTTTC

clone_size: -
j_call: TRBJ1-2
d_call: TRBD1
v_call: TRBV19
cdr3_aa: CASKPGQAPLFYGYTF
cdr3_nt: TGTGCCAGCAAACCGGGACAGGCCCCTCTCTTCTATGGCTACACCTTC

clone_size: many
j_call: TRBJ2-2
d_call: TRBD2
v_call: TRBV5-5
cdr3_aa: CASSRAGRDTGELFF
cdr3_nt: TGTGCCAGCAGCCGGGCGGGGAGGGACACCGGGGAGCTGTTTTTT

clone_size: once
j_call: TRBJ2-1
d_call: TRBD1
v_call: TRBV30
cdr3_aa: CAWTRGTGPDEQFF
cdr3_nt: TGTGCCTGGACTAGGGGGACAGGACCTGATGAGCAGTTCTTC

clone_size: -
j_call: TRBJ2-7
d_call: -
v_call: TRBV13
cdr3_aa: CASSFGDGAYEQYF
cdr3_nt: TGTGCCAGCAGCTTCGGAGACGGAGCCTACGAGCAGTACTTC

clone_size: -
j_call: TRBJ2-7
d_call: -
v_call: TRBV5-6
cdr3_aa: CASSHRSYEQYF
cdr3_nt: TGTGCCAGCAGCCACCGATCCTACGAGCAGTACTTC

clone_size: -
j_call: TRBJ2-7
d_call: -
v_call: TRBV5-6
cdr3_aa: CASSLSVRDYEQYF
cdr3_nt: TGTGCCAGCAGCTTGTCCGTGAGGGACTACGAGCAGTACTTC

clone_size: many
j_call: TRBJ2-7
d_call: -
v_call: TRBV4-3
cdr3_aa: CASSQSAGTLFYEQYF
cdr3_nt: TGCGCCAGCAGCCAATCGGCCGGAACCCTCTTCTACGAGCAGTACTTC

clone_size: -
j_call: TRBJ2-1
d_call: TRBD2
v_call: TRBV30
cdr3_aa: CAWSETSGISNEQFF
cdr3_nt: TGTGCCTGGAGTGAGACTAGCGGGATAAGCAATGAGCAGTTCTTC

clone_size: -
j_call: TRBJ2-7
d_call: TRBD1
v_call: TRBV27
cdr3_aa: CASRSVPGQGVYEAYEQYF
cdr3_nt: TGTGCCAGCAGATCAGTCCCGGGACAGGGGGTTTACGAGGCCTACGAGCAGTACTTC

clone_size: -
j_call: TRBJ2-7
d_call: -
v_call: TRBV5-4
cdr3_aa: CASSPGGAGEQYF
cdr3_nt: TGTGCCAGCAGCCCTGGAGGGGCGGGGGAGCAGTACTTC

clone_size: -
j_call: TRBJ2-7
d_call: -
v_call: TRBV4-1
cdr3_aa: CASSQVSSAYEQYF
cdr3_nt: TGCGCCAGCAGCCAAGTGTCCAGTGCCTACGAGCAGTACTTC

clone_size: -
j_call: TRBJ1-2
d_call: -
v_call: TRBV5-1
cdr3_aa: CASTWDVGVGDGYTF
cdr3_nt: TGCGCCAGCACCTGGGACGTCGGGGTTGGGGATGGCTACACCTTC

clone_size: -
j_call: TRBJ2-1
d_call: -
v_call: TRBV7-3
cdr3_aa: CASSLTDRGDEQFF
cdr3_nt: TGTGCCAGCAGCCTGACCGACCGAGGGGATGAGCAGTTCTTC

clone_size: -
j_call: TRBJ1-1
d_call: -
v_call: TRBV2
cdr3_aa: CASSEVGNGDTEAFF
cdr3_nt: TGTGCCAGCAGTGAAGTCGGAAATGGGGACACTGAAGCTTTCTTT

clone_size: -
j_call: TRBJ2-2
d_call: TRBD2
v_call: TRBV5-6
cdr3_aa: CASSLLWVAGENTGELFF
cdr3_nt: TGTGCCAGCAGCTTGTTGTGGGTAGCGGGAGAGAACACCGGGGAGCTGTTTTTT

clone_size: -
j_call: TRBJ2-5
d_call: TRBD1
v_call: TRBV9
cdr3_aa: CASSAGDRQETQYF
cdr3_nt: TGTGCCAGCAGCGCCGGGGACAGACAAGAGACCCAGTACTTC

clone_size: -
j_call: TRBJ2-1
d_call: TRBD2
v_call: TRBV7-8
cdr3_aa: CASSPRTSGSYNEQFF
cdr3_nt: TGTGCCAGCAGCCCTCGCACTAGCGGGAGCTACAATGAGCAGTTCTTC

clone_size: few
j_call: TRBJ2-1
d_call: TRBD2
v_call: TRBV4-1
cdr3_aa: CASSQEGIQTLAGGSNEQFF
cdr3_nt: TGCGCCAGCAGCCAAGAGGGCATCCAGACACTAGCGGGAGGGTCCAATGAGCAGTTCTTC